This TCR beta chain originates from a study of T cell changes during pregnancy in multiple sclerosis. The J segment lost 8 bases and the V segment lost 5 bases, leaving 7 bases of the junction unmatched. Germline V gene data show CDR1 as SGHNT and CDR2 as YYREEE (reference sequence). The CDR3 totals 13 residues. Using immunoSEQ multiplex PCR, the repertoire was profiled, and TCRdb retains in-frame clones only, with some absent. Of about 85,000 clones listed, roughly nine tenths are singletons. This sample comprised peripheral blood, obtained in the first trimester of pregnancy. This clonotype was sampled from a female donor with multiple sclerosis, enrolled in a pregnancy study. This chain uses TRBV5-4 with TRBJ1-2; 9 bases fit TRBD1. CDR3 region: CASRLDRGLGYTF. The CDR3 nucleotides read TGTGCCAGCAGGCTGGACAGGGGTCTCGGCTACACCTTC.